The 30 T cell receptor beta chains in this list originate from one sample, sequenced in a study of blood T cell repertoires in COVID-19. The protocol was immunoSEQ multiplex PCR, while the TCRdb copy is restricted to in-frame clones and leaves out a portion. The sample has 300,000 to 400,000 clones, 65% to 90% seen once. Sequenced material: PBMCs or T cells enriched from blood (not recorded which). The receptors were gathered from a middle-aged woman with acute COVID-19.

This chain joins TRBV28 and TRBJ2-5; D perhaps matches TRBD1 (5 bases). Per the germline V gene, CDR1 is MDHEN and CDR2 is SYDVKM. The CDR3 totals 15 residues. V was pared by 6 bases and J by 5 bases, with 19 bases between. CDR3 bases: TGTGCCAGCAGCTTAAACGCCAGGGCTCTTGAGACCCAGTACTTC. This encodes CASSLNARALETQYF.

This chain joins TRBV2 and TRBJ2-5; D possibly corresponds to TRBD2 (7 bases). The CDR3 totals 14 residues. From germline, CDR1 is SNHLY and CDR2 FYNNEI. V was shortened by 1 base and J by 5 bases, with 11 bases between the two germline ends. CDR3 DNA: TGTGCCAGCAGTGAAGTGGGGGGGCGGGAGACCCAGTACTTC. It specifies CASSEVGGRETQYF.

This sequence joins TRBV15 and TRBJ1-4; a weak D match, TRBD1 (6 bases). CDR1 and CDR2 (germline): LNHNV, YYDKDF (reference sequence). Trimming shortened V by 1 base and J by 8 bases, and 14 bases separated the two germline ends. This CDR3 is built from 15 residues. The CDR3 loop reads CATSRALDRYEKLFF. Here the CDR3 DNA reads TGTGCCACCAGCAGAGCCTTAGACAGGTACGAAAAACTGTTTTTT.

The chain joins TRBV6-5 to TRBJ1-6, with unresolved D. The CDR3 totals 14 residues. CDR1 is MNHEY and CDR2 is SVGAGI in the germline V gene. The ends were cut back, 0 bases at V and 5 bases at J, with 5 bases in the middle. DNA of the CDR3: TGTGCCAGCAGTTACTCGGGCCATAATTCACCCCTCCACTTT. Translation gives CASSYSGHNSPLHF.

The chain joins TRBV5-8 to TRBJ2-5; unclear D gene. V was clipped by 0 bases and J by 3 bases, with 6 bases between them. This CDR3 has 13 amino acids. CDR1 and CDR2 (germline): SGHTS, YDEGEE. The CDR3 bases are TGTGCCAGCAGCTTGGCTAGTAAAGAGACCCAGTACTTC. Amino acids: CASSLASKETQYF.

The CDR3 protein is CASSLGGAWGPEAFF. The DNA of the CDR3 is TGTGCCAGCAGCTTGGGCGGGGCTTGGGGCCCTGAAGCTTTCTTT. The gene calls are TRBV5-4 and TRBJ1-1; D possibly corresponds to TRBD1 (5 bases). The CDR3 is 15 amino acids. Germline CDR1 reads SGHNT; CDR2 reads YYREEE (reference sequence). Trimming stripped 0 bases from V and 6 bases from J, with 15 bases between.

The chain couples TRBV29-1 to TRBJ1-2; D is unresolved. The CDR3 contains 13 residues. Germline V gives CDR1 SQVTM, CDR2 ANQGSEA. V lost 2 bases and J 7 bases, leaving 14 bases between the germline ends. The CDR3 nucleotides read TGCAGCGTTGAAAGGCGAGGGCCTGGTGGCTACACCTTC. Protein product: CSVERRGPGGYTF.

The chain uses TRBV6-2 or TRBV6-3 and TRBJ1-5; D is perhaps TRBD1 (6 bases). Germline V gene lookup returns CDR1 MNHEY and CDR2 SVGEGT. CDR3 length: 13 amino acids. Deletions cut 6 bases from V and 5 bases from J, with 11 bases between. The CDR3, as DNA: TGTGCCAGCAGCGACAGGCCCGATCAGCCCCAGCATTTT. Its protein is CASSDRPDQPQHF.

The chain combines TRBV4-3 with TRBJ1-1; D is perhaps TRBD1 (5 bases). The V end lost 3 bases, the J end lost 0 bases, and 14 bases lay between the germline ends. Germline CDR1 is LGHNA and CDR2 is YSLEER. The CDR3 extends over 16 amino acids. The CDR3 sequence: CASSQPNPGMNTEAFF. CDR3 sequence (DNA): TGCGCCAGCAGCCAGCCAAACCCAGGGATGAACACTGAAGCTTTCTTT.

The chain links TRBV10-2 to TRBJ1-2; 7 nucleotides align to TRBD1. This CDR3 is 14 amino acids long. V shed 4 bases and J 7 bases; nucleotides not matched to a gene: 9. Germline CDR1 and CDR2: WSHSY and SAAADI. CDR3: CASSVQTGLSGYTF. The CDR3 DNA reads as TGCGCCAGCAGTGTGCAGACAGGGTTATCTGGCTACACCTTC.

Only one count was recorded for this clone. This chain connects TRBV6-2 or TRBV6-3 to TRBJ1-5; the D gene is possibly TRBD1 (6 bases). The CDR3 consists of 17 residues. V was shortened by 4 bases and J by 2 bases, with 18 bases between the two germline ends. In germline, CDR1 is MNHEY, CDR2 SVGEGT. CDR3 nucleotide sequence: TGTGCCAGCAGTTCCAACAGTAACAACAGGGGCAATCAGCCCCAGCATTTT. It translates to CASSSNSNNRGNQPQHF.

In DNA form, the CDR3 reads TGCGCCAGCAGCAGCGGGACTACGGATGGCTACACCTTC. Amino acid sequence: CASSSGTTDGYTF. V is TRBV5-1 and J is TRBJ1-2; D possibly corresponds to TRBD1 (5 bases). V was trimmed by 4 bases and J by 6 bases, leaving 13 bases between them. Germline CDR1 and CDR2: SGHRS and YFSETQ. The CDR3 is made up of 13 amino acids. The whole variable domain, filled in from reference TRBV5-1 and TRBJ1-2, reads KAGVTQTPRYLIKTRGQQVTLSCSPISGHRSVSWYQQTPGQGLQFLFEYFSETQRNKGNFPGRFSGRQFSNSRSEMNVSTLELGDSALYLCASSSGTTDGYTFGSGTRLTVV.

The chain combines TRBV14 with TRBJ1-1; D gene unclear. The V end lost 3 bases, the J end lost 4 bases, and 6 bases lay between the germline ends. This CDR3 has 12 amino acids. CDR1 is SGHDN, CDR2 FVKESK, per germline. CDR3 sequence (DNA): TGTGCCAGCAGCCATCATAGCACTGAAGCTTTCTTT. This gives the protein CASSHHSTEAFF.

This chain uses TRBV14 with TRBJ2-1; D is unclear. This CDR3 comprises 13 residues. The germline V and J ends were trimmed by 4 bases and 10 bases, with 14 bases remaining between them. The germline gives CDR1 SGHDN, CDR2 FVKESK. The CDR3 DNA reads as TGTGCCAGCAGCCCCCAAACGATCGGGGAGCAGTTCTTC. Its translation is CASSPQTIGEQFF.

The gene calls are TRBV14 and TRBJ2-4; TRBD1 aligns across 9 bases. Germline CDR1 and CDR2: SGHDN and FVKESK. This CDR3 comprises 16 residues. V lost 4 bases to trimming and J lost 2 bases; unmatched junction nucleotides: 6. The chain's CDR3 is CASSRTGAGTKNIQYF. In DNA, the CDR3 is TGTGCCAGCAGCCGGACAGGGGCGGGGACCAAAAACATTCAGTACTTC.

The chain has TRBV4-3 and TRBJ1-2, with D perhaps matching TRBD1 (6 bases). This CDR3 is 15 amino acids long. The V gene lost 0 bases and the J gene lost 3 bases, with 11 bases spanning the gap. Germline V gene sequence: CDR1 LGHNA, CDR2 YSLEER. In DNA form, the CDR3 reads TGCGCCAGCAGCCAAGAGGCAGGGGTACACTATGGCTACACCTTC. Protein: CASSQEAGVHYGYTF.

V usage is TRBV28 and J usage is TRBJ1-2, with D perhaps matching TRBD1 (6 bases). The V gene lost 6 bases and the J gene lost 2 bases, with 16 bases spanning the gap. The germline V gene has CDR1 MDHEN and CDR2 SYDVKM. The CDR3 consists of 15 residues. The CDR3 loop reads CASSPLLGTNYGYTF. CDR3 bases: TGTGCCAGCAGCCCCCTATTAGGGACAAACTATGGCTACACCTTC.

This clone was observed a single time. This chain links TRBV10-3 with TRBJ2-6; tentative D call: TRBD2 (5 bases). Trimming cost V 4 bases and J 0 bases, with 13 bases left between them. The CDR3 is 17 residues long. Looked up from germline, CDR1 is ENHRY and CDR2 is SYGVKD. The CDR3 loop is CAISGGLQSSGANVLTF. CDR3 DNA sequence: TGTGCCATCAGTGGCGGACTGCAAAGCTCTGGGGCCAACGTCCTGACTTTC.

This clone was recorded a few times. J is TRBJ2-2 and V is TRBV5-1; 7 positions match TRBD1. J lost 0 bases, V lost 2 bases, and 1 base had no gene match. This CDR3 is built from 15 residues. In germline, CDR1 is SGHRS, CDR2 YFSETQ. CDR3: CASSFQGANTGELFF. In DNA, the CDR3 is TGCGCCAGCAGCTTTCAGGGGGCGAACACCGGGGAGCTGTTTTTT.

The chain has TRBV7-2 and TRBJ1-2; no reliable D call. The CDR3 totals 13 residues. Trimming removed 4 bases from V and 4 bases from J, with 10 bases in between. Germline V gives CDR1 SGHTA, CDR2 FQGNSA. The CDR3 region has the DNA TGTGCCAGCAGCTCCTCACCGGGCTATGGCTACACCTTC. Its translation: CASSSSPGYGYTF.

This chain joins TRBV19 and TRBJ2-2, with 13 bases matching TRBD2. The CDR3 spans 16 residues. From germline, CDR1 is LNHDA and CDR2 SQIVND (reference sequence). Trimming removed 8 bases from V and 1 base from J; junction bases left unmatched: 4. CDR3 DNA: TGTGCCAGTTCAACTAGCGGGGGGGTGAACACCGGGGAGCTGTTTTTT. This translates into CASSTSGGVNTGELFF.

The genes are TRBV12-3 or TRBV12-4 and TRBJ1-2; tentative D call: TRBD1 (6 bases). The CDR3 sequence is 11 residues long. Trimming stripped 5 bases from V and 8 bases from J, with 9 bases between. The CDR3 spells CASSPGVGYTF. The CDR3 DNA is TGTGCCAGCAGTCCAGGGGTCGGCTACACCTTC.

The rearrangement joins TRBV9 to TRBJ1-2; 9 bases fit TRBD1. J gave up 4 bases and V 1 base, and 5 bases lay outside the gene matches. The CDR3 spans 15 residues. Per the germline V gene, CDR1 is SGDLS and CDR2 is YYNGEE. The CDR3 bases are TGTGCCAGCAGCGTAACAGGGGGCGCAGGCTATGGCTACACCTTC. It codes for CASSVTGGAGYGYTF. Looking up the rest from reference TRBV9 and TRBJ1-2 gives the full variable domain: DSGVTQTPKHLITATGQRVTLRCSPRSGDLSVYWYQQSLDQGLQFLIQYYNGEERAKGNILERFSAQQFPDLHSELNLSSLELGDSALYFCASSVTGGAGYGYTFGSGTRLTVV.

The rearrangement joins TRBV6-2 or TRBV6-3 to TRBJ2-2; maybe TRBD2 (6 bases). The CDR3 spans 18 residues. In germline, CDR1 is MNHEY, CDR2 SVGEGT. Trimming cost V 3 bases and J 0 bases, with 17 bases left between them. The CDR3 protein is CASSYSGSHRANTGELFF. The CDR3 region has the DNA TGTGCCAGCAGTTATAGCGGTAGCCACAGAGCGAACACCGGGGAGCTGTTTTTT.

The chain couples TRBV4-1 to TRBJ1-2; perhaps TRBD1 as D (5 bases). Trimming took 4 bases from V and 5 from J, leaving 14 bases between them. Germline assignment: CDR1 MGHRA and CDR2 YSYEKL. The CDR3 spans 14 residues. The CDR3 nucleotides read TGCGCCAGCAGCCCGGACCAGGGCAGTTATGGCTACACCTTC. It is translated as CASSPDQGSYGYTF.

DNA of the CDR3: TGCAGCGTTGATTTGGCCTACGGAGCGAACACCGGGGAGCTGTTTTTT. Translating gives CSVDLAYGANTGELFF. The rearrangement links TRBV29-1 to TRBJ2-2; D is ambiguous. CDR1 and CDR2 from the germline V gene are SQVTM and ANQGSEA. The CDR3 is 16 residues long. Trimming pared 3 bases from V and 0 bases from J, leaving 14 bases between.

The chain recombines TRBV7-2 with TRBJ1-3, with 7 bases aligning to TRBD1. Unmatched junction bases numbered 4, after V lost 4 bases and J lost 4 bases. There are 14 residues in the CDR3. The germline V gene has CDR1 SGHTA and CDR2 FQGNSA. The CDR3 sequence: CASSWTGQGNTIYF. In DNA form, the CDR3 reads TGTGCCAGCAGCTGGACGGGACAGGGAAACACCATATATTTT.

The rearrangement uses TRBV6-5 and TRBJ1-2, with TRBD1 matching over 11 bases. There are 14 residues in the CDR3. Germline lookup yields CDR1 MNHEY and CDR2 SVGAGI. Trimming at V came to 6 bases and at J to 8 bases, leaving 8 bases not matched to a gene. The CDR3 loop is CASSSDRGLRGYTF. The CDR3 DNA is TGTGCCAGCAGCTCGGACAGGGGGCTTCGGGGCTACACCTTC.

The CDR3 DNA is TGTGCCAGCAGAAGCCTTACAACTAATGAAAAACTGTTTTTT. Protein sequence: CASRSLTTNEKLFF. The genes are TRBV27 and TRBJ1-4, with D unresolved. The CDR3 has 14 amino acids. The germline V gene encodes CDR1 MNHEY and CDR2 SMNVEV (reference sequence). V gave up 6 bases and J gave up 0 bases, with 8 bases separating them. Complete variable domain (other parts from reference TRBV27 and TRBJ1-4): EAQVTQNPRYLITVTGKKLTVTCSQNMNHEYMSWYRQDPGLGLRQIYYSMNVEVTDKGDVPEGYKVSRKEKRNFPLILESPSPNQTSLYFCASRSLTTNEKLFFGSGTQLSVL.

The chain carries TRBV5-1 and TRBJ1-1; a weak D match, TRBD1 (6 bases). Looked up from germline, CDR1 is SGHRS and CDR2 is YFSETQ. The CDR3 has 16 residues. Trimming took off 4 bases at V and 5 bases at J, with 21 bases between the two ends. The CDR3 DNA is TGCGCCAGCAGCCAATCTCAAGGGGGATTGAGGACTGAAGCTTTCTTT. Translated, it gives CASSQSQGGLRTEAFF.